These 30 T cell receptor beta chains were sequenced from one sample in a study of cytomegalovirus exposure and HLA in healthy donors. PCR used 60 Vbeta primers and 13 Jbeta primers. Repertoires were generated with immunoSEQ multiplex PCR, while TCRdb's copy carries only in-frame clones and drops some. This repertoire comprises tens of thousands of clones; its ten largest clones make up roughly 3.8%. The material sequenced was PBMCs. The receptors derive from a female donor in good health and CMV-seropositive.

The CDR3 sequence: CASSLEGQGNGYTF. DNA of the CDR3: TGCGCCAGCAGCTTGGAGGGACAGGGGAATGGCTACACCTTC. The V and J genes are TRBV5-1 and TRBJ1-2, with 10 bases fitting TRBD1. CDR1 and CDR2 (germline): SGHRS, YFSETQ. Losses at the gene ends were 0 bases for V and 6 bases for J; bases not matched to a gene: 2. This CDR3 contains 14 residues.

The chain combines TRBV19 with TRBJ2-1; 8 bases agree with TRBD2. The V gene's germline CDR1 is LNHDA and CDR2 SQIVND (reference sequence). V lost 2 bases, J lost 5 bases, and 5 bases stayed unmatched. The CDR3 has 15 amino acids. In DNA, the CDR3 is TGTGCCAGTAGTATAACCAGCGGGGGAGACAATGAGCAGTTCTTC. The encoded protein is CASSITSGGDNEQFF.

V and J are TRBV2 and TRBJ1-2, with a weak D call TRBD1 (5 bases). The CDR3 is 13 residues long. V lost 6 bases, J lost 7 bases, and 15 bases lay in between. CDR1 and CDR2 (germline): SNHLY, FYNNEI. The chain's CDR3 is CASRIGGGAGYTF. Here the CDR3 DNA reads TGTGCCAGCAGGATTGGGGGAGGGGCTGGCTACACCTTC.

In DNA form, the CDR3 reads TGTGCCAGCAGCTTAGAGGCCGGGACATCTGAAGCTTTCTTT. This encodes CASSLEAGTSEAFF. The genes are TRBV7-9 and TRBJ1-1; D is possibly TRBD1 (6 bases). The V end lost 1 base, the J end lost 6 bases, and 12 bases lay between the germline ends. This CDR3 comprises 14 residues. CDR1 and CDR2 (germline): SEHNR, FQNEAQ (reference sequence).

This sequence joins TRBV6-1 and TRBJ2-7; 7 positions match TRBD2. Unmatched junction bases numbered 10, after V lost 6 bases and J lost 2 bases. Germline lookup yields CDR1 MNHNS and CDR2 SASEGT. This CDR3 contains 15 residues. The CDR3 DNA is TGTGCCAGCAGACCAACCTGGGGAGGGACCTACGAGCAGTACTTC. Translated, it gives CASRPTWGGTYEQYF.

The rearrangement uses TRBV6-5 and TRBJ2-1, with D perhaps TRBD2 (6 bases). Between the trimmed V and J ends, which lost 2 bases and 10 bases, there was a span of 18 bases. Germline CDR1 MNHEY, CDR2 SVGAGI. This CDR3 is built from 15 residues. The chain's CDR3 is CASSYRGKTLGEQFF. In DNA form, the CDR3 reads TGTGCCAGCAGTTACCGCGGGAAAACACTGGGGGAGCAGTTCTTC.

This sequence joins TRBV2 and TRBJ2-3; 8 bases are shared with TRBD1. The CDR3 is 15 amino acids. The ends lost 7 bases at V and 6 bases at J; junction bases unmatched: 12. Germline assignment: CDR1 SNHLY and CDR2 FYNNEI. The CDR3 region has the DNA TGTGCCAGCATCCTCGACAGGGGTGGAGGGGATACGCAGTATTTT. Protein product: CASILDRGGGDTQYF. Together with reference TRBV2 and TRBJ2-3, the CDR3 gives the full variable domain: EPEVTQTPSHQVTQMGQEVILRCVPISNHLYFYWYRQILGQKVEFLVSFYNNEISEKSEIFDDQFSVERPDGSNFTLKIRSTKLEDSAMYFCASILDRGGGDTQYFGPGTRLTVL.

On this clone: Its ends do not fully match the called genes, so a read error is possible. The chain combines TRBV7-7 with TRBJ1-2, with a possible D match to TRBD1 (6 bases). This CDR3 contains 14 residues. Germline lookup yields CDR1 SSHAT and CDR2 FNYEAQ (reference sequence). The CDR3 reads CASSLRGLASGYTF. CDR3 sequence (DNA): TGTGCTAGCAGCCTCAGGGGCTTAGCTTCTGGCTACACCTTC.

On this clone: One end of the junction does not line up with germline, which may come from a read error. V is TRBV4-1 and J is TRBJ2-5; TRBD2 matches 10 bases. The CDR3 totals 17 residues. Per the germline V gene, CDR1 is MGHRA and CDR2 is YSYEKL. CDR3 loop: CASSQLTRTSGWENQYF. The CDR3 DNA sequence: TGCGCCAGCAGCCAACTAACCAGGACTAGCGGCTGGGAGAACCAGTACTTC.

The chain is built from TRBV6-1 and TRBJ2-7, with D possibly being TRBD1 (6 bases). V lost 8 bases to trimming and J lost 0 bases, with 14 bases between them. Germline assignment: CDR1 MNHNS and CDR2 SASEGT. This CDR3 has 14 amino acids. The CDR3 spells CASCPGQHSYEQYF. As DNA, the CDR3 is TGTGCCAGCTGCCCCGGACAGCACTCCTACGAGCAGTACTTC.

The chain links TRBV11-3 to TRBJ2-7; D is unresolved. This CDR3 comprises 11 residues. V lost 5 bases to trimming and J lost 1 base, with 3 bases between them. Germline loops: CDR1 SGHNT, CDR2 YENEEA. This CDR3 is CASSRSYEQYF. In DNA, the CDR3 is TGTGCCAGCAGCCGTTCCTACGAGCAGTACTTC. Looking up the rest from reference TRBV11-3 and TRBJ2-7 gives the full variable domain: EAGVVQSPRYKIIEKKQPVAFWCNPISGHNTLYWYLQNLGQGPELLIRYENEEAVDDSQLPKDRFSAERLKGVDSTLKIQPAELGDSAVYLCASSRSYEQYFGPGTRLTVT.

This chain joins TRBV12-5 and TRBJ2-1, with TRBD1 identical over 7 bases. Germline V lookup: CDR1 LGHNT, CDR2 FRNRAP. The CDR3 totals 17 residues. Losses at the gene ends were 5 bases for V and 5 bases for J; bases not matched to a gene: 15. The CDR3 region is CASGPRTGPNPNNEQFF. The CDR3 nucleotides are TGTGCTAGTGGTCCCCGGACAGGCCCGAATCCTAACAATGAGCAGTTCTTC.

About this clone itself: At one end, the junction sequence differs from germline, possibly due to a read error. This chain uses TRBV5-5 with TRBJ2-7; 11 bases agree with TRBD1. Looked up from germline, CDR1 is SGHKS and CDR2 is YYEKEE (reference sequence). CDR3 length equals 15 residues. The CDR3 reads CASSLGQGVVGEQYF. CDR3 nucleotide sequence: TGTGCCAGCAGTTTGGGACAGGGGGTAGTGGGCGAGCAGTACTTC.

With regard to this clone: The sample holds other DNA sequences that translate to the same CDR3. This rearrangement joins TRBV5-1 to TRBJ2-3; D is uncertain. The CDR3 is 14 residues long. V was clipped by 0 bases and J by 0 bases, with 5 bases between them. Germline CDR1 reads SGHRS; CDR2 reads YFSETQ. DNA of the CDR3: TGCGCCAGCAGCTTGGGTACTAGCACAGATACGCAGTATTTT. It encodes CASSLGTSTDTQYF.

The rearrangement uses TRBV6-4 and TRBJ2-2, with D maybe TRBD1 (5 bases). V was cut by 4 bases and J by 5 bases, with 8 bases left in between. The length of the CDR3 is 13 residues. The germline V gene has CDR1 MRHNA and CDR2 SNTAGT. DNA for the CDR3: TGTGCCAGCAGTGCAGGGTTTACCGGGGAGCTGTTTTTT. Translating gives CASSAGFTGELFF.

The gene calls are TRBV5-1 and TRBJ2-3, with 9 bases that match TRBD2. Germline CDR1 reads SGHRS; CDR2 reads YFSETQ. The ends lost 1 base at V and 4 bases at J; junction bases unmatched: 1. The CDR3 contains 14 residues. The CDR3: CASSLSGRPDTQYF. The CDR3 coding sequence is TGCGCCAGCAGCTTGAGCGGGAGGCCAGATACGCAGTATTTT.

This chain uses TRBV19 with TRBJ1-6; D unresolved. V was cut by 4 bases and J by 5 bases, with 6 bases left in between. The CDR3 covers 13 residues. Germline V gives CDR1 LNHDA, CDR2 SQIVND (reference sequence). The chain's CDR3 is CASSRTDNSPLHF. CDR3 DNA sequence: TGTGCCAGTAGTAGAACAGATAATTCACCCCTCCACTTT.

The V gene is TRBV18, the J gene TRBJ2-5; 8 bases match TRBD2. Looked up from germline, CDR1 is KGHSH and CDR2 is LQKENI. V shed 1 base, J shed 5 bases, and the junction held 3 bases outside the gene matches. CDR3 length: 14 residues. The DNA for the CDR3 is TGTGCCAGCTCACCACAAGCGGGAGAGGAGACCCAGTACTTC. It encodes CASSPQAGEETQYF.

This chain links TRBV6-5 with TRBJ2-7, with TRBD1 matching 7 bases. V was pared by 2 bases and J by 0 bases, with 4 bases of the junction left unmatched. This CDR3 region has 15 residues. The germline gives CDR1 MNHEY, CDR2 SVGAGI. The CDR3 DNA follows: TGTGCCAGCAGTTACCGGACAGGAAGCTCCTACGAGCAGTACTTC. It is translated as CASSYRTGSSYEQYF.

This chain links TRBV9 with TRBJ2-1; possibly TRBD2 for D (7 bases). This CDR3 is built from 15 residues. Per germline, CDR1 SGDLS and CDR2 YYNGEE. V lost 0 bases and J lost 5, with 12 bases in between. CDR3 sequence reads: CASSVGGGGHNEQFF. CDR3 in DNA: TGTGCCAGCAGCGTAGGCGGGGGCGGGCACAATGAGCAGTTCTTC.

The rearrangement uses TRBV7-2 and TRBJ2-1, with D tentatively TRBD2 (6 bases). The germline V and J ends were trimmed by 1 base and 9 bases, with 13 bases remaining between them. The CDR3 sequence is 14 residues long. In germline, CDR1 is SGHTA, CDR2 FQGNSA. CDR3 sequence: CASSLDWGLFEQFF. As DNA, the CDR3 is TGTGCCAGCAGCTTAGATTGGGGACTCTTTGAGCAGTTCTTC.

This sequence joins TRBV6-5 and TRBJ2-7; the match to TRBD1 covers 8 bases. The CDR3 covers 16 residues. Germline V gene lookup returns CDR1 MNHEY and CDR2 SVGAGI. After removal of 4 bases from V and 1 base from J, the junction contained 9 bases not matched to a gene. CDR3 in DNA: TGTGCCAGCAGTTCACCGCGGACAGGGCGATCCTACGAGCAGTACTTC. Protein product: CASSSPRTGRSYEQYF.

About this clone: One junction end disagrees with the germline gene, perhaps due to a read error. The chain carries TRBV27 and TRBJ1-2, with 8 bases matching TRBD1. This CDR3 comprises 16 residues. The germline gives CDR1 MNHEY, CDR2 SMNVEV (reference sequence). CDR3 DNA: TGTGCAAGCAGCGGATCCAGGGGGCCTGCTAACTATGGCTACACCTTC. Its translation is CASSGSRGPANYGYTF.

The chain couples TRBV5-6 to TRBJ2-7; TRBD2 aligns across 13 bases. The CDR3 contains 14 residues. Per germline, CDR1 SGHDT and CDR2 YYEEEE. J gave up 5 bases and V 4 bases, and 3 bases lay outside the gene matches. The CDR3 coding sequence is TGTGCCAGCAGCGTCGGACTAGCGGGAGACGAGCAGTACTTC. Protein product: CASSVGLAGDEQYF.

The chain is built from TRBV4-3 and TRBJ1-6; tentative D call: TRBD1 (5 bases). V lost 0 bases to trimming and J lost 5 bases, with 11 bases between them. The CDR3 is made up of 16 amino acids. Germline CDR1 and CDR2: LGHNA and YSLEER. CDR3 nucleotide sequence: TGCGCCAGCAGCCAAGATTCCAGGGCAAATAATTCACCCCTCCACTTT. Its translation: CASSQDSRANNSPLHF.

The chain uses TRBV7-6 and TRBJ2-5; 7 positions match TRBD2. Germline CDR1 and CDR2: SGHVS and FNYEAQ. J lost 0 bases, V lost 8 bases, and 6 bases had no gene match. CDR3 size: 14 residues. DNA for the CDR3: TGTGCCAGCGCGCCCGGGACTAACCAAGAGACCCAGTACTTC. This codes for CASAPGTNQETQYF.

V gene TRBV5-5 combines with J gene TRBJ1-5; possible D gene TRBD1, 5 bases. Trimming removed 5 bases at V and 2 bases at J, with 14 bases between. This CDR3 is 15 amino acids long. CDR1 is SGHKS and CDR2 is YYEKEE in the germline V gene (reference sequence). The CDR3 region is CASRLQVSGNQPQHF. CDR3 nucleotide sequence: TGTGCCAGCAGATTACAGGTCAGCGGCAATCAGCCCCAGCATTTT.

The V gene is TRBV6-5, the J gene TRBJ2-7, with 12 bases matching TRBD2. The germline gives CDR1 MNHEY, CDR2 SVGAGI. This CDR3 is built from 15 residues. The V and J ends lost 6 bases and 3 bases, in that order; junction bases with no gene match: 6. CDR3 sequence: CASSSPSGRDYEQYF. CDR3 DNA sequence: TGTGCCAGCAGCAGTCCTAGCGGGAGGGACTACGAGCAGTACTTC.

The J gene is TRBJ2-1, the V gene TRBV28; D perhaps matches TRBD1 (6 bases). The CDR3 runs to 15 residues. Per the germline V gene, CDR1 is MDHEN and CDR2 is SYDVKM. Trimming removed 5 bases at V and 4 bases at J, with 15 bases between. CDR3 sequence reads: CASSPQGRGYNEQFF. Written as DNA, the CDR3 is TGTGCCAGCAGTCCACAGGGTAGAGGTTACAATGAGCAGTTCTTC.

In DNA form, the CDR3 reads TGTGCCAGCTCACCAGACAGGGGTTGGAACGAGCAGTACTTC. Translating it yields CASSPDRGWNEQYF. The chain recombines TRBV18 with TRBJ2-7, with 8 positions matching TRBD1. The CDR3 loop spans 14 amino acids. CDR1 is KGHSH, CDR2 LQKENI, per germline. The V segment lost 2 bases and the J segment 5 bases; nucleotides outside the gene matches: 5.